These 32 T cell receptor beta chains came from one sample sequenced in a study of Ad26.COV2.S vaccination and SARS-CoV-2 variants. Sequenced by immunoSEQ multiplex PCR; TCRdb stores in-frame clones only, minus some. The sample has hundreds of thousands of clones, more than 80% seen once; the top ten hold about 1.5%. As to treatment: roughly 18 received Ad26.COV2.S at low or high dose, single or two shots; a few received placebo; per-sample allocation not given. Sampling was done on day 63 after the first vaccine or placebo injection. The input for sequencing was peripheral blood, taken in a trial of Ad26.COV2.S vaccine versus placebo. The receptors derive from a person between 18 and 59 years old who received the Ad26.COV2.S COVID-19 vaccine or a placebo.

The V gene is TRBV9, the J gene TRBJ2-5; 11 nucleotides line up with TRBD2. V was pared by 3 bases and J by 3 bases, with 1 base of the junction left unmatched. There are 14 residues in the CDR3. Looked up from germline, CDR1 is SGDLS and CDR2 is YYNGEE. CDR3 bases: TGTGCCAGCAGCGGGGGACTAGCGGAAGAGACCCAGTACTTC. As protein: CASSGGLAEETQYF. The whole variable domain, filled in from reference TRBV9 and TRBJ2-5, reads DSGVTQTPKHLITATGQRVTLRCSPRSGDLSVYWYQQSLDQGLQFLIQYYNGEERAKGNILERFSAQQFPDLHSELNLSSLELGDSALYFCASSGGLAEETQYFGPGTRLLVL.

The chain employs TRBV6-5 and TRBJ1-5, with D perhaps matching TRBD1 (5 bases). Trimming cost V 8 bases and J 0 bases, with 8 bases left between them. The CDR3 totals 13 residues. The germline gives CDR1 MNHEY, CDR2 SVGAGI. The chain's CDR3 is CASRRVSNQPQHF. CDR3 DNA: TGTGCCAGCCGCAGGGTTAGCAATCAGCCCCAGCATTTT.

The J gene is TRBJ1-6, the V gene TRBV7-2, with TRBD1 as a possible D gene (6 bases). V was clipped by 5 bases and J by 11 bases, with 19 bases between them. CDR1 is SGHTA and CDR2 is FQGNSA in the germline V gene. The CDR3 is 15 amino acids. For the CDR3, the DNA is TGTGCCAGCAGCCCCGCCGGGACAATCGGTACACCCCTCCACTTT. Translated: CASSPAGTIGTPLHF. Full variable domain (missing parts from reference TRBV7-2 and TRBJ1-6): GAGVSQSPSNKVTEKGKDVELRCDPISGHTALYWYRQSLGQGLEFLIYFQGNSAPDKSGLPSDRFSAERTGGSVSTLTIQRTQQEDSAVYLCASSPAGTIGTPLHFGNGTRLTVT.

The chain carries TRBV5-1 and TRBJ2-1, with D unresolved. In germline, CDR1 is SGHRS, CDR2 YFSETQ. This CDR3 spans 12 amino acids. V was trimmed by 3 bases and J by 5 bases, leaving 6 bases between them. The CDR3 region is CASSSRNNEQFF. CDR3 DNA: TGCGCCAGCAGCTCCAGGAACAATGAGCAGTTCTTC.

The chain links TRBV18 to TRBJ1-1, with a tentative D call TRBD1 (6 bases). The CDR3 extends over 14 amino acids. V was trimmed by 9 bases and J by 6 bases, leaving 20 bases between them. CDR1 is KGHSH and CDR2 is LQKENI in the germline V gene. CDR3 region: CASYREGVFSEAFF. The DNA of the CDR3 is TGTGCCAGTTACAGGGAGGGGGTTTTCTCTGAAGCTTTCTTT.

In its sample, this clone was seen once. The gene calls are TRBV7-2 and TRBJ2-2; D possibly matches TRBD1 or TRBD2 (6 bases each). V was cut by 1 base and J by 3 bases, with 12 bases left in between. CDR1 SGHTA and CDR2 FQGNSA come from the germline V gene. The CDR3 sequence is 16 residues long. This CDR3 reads CASSLVGGRDTGELFF. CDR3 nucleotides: TGTGCCAGCAGCTTAGTGGGGGGCCGGGACACCGGGGAGCTGTTTTTT. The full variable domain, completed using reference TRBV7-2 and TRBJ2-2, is GAGVSQSPSNKVTEKGKDVELRCDPISGHTALYWYRQSLGQGLEFLIYFQGNSAPDKSGLPSDRFSAERTGGSVSTLTIQRTQQEDSAVYLCASSLVGGRDTGELFFGEGSRLTVL.

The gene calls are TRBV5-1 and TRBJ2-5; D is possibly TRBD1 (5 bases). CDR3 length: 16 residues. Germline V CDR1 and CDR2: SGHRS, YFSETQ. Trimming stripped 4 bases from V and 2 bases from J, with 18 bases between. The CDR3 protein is CASSRKGYDTQETQYF. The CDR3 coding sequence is TGCGCCAGCAGCCGCAAGGGGTACGACACACAAGAGACCCAGTACTTC.

CDR3 coding DNA: TGTGCCAGCAGCATCGTGGCCGGGACTCATAACTATGGCTACACCTTC. Protein: CASSIVAGTHNYGYTF. This chain joins TRBV13 and TRBJ1-2; maybe TRBD1 (5 bases). CDR1 is PRHDT, CDR2 FYEKMQ, per germline (reference sequence). The CDR3 extends over 16 amino acids. V lost 5 bases and J 1 base, leaving 17 bases between the germline ends.

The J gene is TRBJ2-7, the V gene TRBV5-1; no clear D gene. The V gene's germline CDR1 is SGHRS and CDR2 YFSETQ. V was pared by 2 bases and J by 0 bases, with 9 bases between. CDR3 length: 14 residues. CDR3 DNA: TGCGCCAGCAGCTTAGACCCCGGCTCCTACGAGCAGTACTTC. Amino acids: CASSLDPGSYEQYF.

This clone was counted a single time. The CDR3 DNA is TGTGCCAGCAGTCTCACCGGGACAGGGTATGGCTACACCTTC. This encodes CASSLTGTGYGYTF. The rearrangement links TRBV27 to TRBJ1-2; 9 positions agree with TRBD1. The ends lost 5 bases at V and 5 bases at J; junction bases unmatched: 6. In germline, CDR1 is MNHEY, CDR2 SMNVEV (reference sequence). The CDR3 runs to 14 residues.

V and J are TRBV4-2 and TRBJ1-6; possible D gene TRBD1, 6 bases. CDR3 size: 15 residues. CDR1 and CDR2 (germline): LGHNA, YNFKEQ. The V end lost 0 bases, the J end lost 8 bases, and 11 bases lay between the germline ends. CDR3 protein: CASSQDDRGDSPLHF. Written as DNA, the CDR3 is TGTGCCAGCAGCCAAGATGATAGGGGGGATTCACCCCTCCACTTT.

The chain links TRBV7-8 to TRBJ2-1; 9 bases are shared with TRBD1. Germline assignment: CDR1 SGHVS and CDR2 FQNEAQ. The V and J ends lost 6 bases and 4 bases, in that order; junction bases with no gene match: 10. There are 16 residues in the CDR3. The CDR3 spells CASSPSNRGLYNEQFF. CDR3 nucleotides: TGTGCCAGCAGTCCCAGCAACAGGGGGCTGTACAATGAGCAGTTCTTC.

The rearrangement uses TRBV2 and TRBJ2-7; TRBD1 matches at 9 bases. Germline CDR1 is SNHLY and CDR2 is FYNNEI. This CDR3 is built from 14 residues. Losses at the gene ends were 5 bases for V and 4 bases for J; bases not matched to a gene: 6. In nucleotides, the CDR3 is TGTGCCAGCAGTACTCGGACAGGGGAATACGAGCAGTACTTC. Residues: CASSTRTGEYEQYF.

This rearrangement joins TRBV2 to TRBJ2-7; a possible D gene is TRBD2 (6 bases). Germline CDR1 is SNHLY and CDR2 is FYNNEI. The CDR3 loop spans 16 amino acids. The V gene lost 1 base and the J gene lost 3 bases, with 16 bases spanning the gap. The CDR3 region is CASSEVERARSYEQYF. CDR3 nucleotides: TGTGCCAGCAGTGAAGTCGAGCGGGCTCGGAGCTACGAGCAGTACTTC.

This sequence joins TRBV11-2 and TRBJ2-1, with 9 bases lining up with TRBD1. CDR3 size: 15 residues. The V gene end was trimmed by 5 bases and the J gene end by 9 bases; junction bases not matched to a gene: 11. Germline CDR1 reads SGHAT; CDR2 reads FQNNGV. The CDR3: CASSRTGAGNGEQFF. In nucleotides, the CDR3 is TGTGCCAGCAGCCGGACAGGGGCCGGGAATGGTGAGCAGTTCTTC.

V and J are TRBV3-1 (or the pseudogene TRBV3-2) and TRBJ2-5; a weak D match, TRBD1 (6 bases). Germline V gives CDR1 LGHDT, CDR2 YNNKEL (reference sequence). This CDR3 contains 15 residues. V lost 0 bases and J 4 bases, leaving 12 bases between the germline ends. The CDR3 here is CASSQDRQGIETQYF. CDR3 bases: TGTGCCAGCAGCCAAGATCGGCAGGGGATAGAGACCCAGTACTTC.

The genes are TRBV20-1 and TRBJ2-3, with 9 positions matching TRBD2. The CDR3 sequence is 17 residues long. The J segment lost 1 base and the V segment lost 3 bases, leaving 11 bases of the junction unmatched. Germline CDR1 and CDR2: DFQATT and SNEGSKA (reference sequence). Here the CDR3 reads CSASSRGRAVGTDTQYF. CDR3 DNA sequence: TGCAGTGCTAGTTCGCGCGGGAGGGCGGTGGGCACAGATACGCAGTATTTT.

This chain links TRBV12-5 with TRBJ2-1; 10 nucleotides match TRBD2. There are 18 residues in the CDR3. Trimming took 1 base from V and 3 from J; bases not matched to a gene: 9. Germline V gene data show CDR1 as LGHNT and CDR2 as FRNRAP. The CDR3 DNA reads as TGTGCTAGTGGTTTGGCCCTCCTAGCGGGAGCCAGCTACAATGAGCAGTTCTTC. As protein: CASGLALLAGASYNEQFF.

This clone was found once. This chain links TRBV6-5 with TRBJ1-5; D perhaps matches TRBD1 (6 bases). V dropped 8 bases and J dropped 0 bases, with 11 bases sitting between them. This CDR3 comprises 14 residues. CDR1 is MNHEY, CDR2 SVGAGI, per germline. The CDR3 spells CASGRGNSNQPQHF. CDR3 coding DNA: TGTGCCAGCGGGAGGGGGAATAGCAATCAGCCCCAGCATTTT.

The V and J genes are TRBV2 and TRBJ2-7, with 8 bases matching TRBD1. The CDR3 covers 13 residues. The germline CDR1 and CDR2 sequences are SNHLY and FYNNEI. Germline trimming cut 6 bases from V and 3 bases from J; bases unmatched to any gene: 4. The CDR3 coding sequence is TGTGCCAGCAGAGGGACAGGTTACTACGAGCAGTACTTC. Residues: CASRGTGYYEQYF. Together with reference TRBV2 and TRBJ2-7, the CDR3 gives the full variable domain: EPEVTQTPSHQVTQMGQEVILRCVPISNHLYFYWYRQILGQKVEFLVSFYNNEISEKSEIFDDQFSVERPDGSNFTLKIRSTKLEDSAMYFCASRGTGYYEQYFGPGTRLTVT.

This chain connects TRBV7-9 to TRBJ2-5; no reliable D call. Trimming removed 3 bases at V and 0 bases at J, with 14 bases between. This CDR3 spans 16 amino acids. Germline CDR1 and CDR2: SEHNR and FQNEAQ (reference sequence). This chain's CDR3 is CASSFIRTKYQETQYF. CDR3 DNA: TGTGCCAGCAGCTTTATCCGGACGAAGTACCAAGAGACCCAGTACTTC.

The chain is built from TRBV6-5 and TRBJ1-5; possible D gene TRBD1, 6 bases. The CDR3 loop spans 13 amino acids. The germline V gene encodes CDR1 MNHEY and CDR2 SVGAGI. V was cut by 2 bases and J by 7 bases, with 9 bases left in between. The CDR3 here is CASSYDRTQPQHF. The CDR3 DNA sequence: TGTGCCAGCAGTTACGACAGGACCCAGCCCCAGCATTTT.

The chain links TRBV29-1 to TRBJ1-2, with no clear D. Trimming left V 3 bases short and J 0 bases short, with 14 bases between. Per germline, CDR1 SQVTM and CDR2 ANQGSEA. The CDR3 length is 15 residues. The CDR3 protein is CSVESPKLANYGYTF. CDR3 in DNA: TGCAGCGTTGAGTCACCGAAACTAGCTAACTATGGCTACACCTTC.

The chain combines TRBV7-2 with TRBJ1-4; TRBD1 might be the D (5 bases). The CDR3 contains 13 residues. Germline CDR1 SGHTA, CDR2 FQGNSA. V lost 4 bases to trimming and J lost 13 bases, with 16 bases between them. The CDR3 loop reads CASSSGPDPLLFF. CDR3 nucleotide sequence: TGTGCCAGCAGCTCAGGGCCAGACCCATTACTGTTTTTT.

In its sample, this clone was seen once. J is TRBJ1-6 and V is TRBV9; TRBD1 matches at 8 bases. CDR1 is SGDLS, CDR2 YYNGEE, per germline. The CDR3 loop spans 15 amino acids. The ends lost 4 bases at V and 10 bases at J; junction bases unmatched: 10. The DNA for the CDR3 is TGTGCCAGCAGCACTCAACAGGGGGAGTCGTCACCCCTCCACTTT. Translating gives CASSTQQGESSPLHF.

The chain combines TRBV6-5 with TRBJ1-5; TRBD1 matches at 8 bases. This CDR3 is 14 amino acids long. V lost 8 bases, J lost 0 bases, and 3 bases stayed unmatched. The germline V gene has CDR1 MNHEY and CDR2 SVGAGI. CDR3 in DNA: TGTGCCAGCCGACAGGGGAATAGCAATCAGCCCCAGCATTTT. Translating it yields CASRQGNSNQPQHF.

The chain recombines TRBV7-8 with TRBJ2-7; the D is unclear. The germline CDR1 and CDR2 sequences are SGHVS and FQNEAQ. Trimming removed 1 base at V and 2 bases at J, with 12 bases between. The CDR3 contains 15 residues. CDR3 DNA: TGTGCCAGCAGCTTAGTAAACTTTCCCGCCTACGAGCAGTACTTC. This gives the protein CASSLVNFPAYEQYF. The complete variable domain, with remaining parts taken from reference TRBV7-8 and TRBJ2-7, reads GAGVSQSPRYKVAKRGQDVALRCDPISGHVSLFWYQQALGQGPEFLTYFQNEAQLDKSGLPSDRFFAERPEGSVSTLKIQRTQQEDSAVYLCASSLVNFPAYEQYFGPGTRLTVT.

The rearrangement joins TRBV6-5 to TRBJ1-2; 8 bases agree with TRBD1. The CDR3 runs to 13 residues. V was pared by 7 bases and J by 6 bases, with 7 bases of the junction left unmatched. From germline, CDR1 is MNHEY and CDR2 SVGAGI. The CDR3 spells CASIRDRLDGYTF. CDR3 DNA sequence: TGTGCCAGCATTAGGGACAGGTTAGATGGCTACACCTTC.

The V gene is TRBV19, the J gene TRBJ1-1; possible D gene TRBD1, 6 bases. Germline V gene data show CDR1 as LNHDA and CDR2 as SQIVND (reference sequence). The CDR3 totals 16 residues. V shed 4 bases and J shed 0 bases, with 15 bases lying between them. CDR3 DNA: TGTGCCAGTAGTACCATTACGCAGGGGTTGAACACTGAAGCTTTCTTT. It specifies CASSTITQGLNTEAFF. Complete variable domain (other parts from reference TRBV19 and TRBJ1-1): DGGITQSPKYLFRKEGQNVTLSCEQNLNHDAMYWYRQDPGQGLRLIYYSQIVNDFQKGDIAEGYSVSREKKESFPLTVTSAQKNPTAFYLCASSTITQGLNTEAFFGQGTRLTVV.

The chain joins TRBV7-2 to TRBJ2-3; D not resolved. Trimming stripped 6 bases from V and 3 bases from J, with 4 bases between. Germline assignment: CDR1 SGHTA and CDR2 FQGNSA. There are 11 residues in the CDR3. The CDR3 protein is CASRGTDTQYF. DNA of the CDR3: TGTGCCAGCAGGGGGACAGATACGCAGTATTTT.

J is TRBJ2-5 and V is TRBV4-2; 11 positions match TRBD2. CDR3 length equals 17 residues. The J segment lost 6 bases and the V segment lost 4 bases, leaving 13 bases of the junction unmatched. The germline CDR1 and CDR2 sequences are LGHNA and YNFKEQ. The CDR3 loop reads CASSPQAGGTSGQTQYF. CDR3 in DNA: TGTGCCAGCAGCCCGCAAGCAGGGGGGACTAGCGGACAGACCCAGTACTTC.

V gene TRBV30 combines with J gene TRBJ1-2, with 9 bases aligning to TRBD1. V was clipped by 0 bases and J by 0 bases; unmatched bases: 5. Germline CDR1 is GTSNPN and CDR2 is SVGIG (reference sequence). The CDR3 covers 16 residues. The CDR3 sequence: CAWSVRTGVTNYGYTF. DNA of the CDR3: TGTGCCTGGAGTGTACGGACAGGGGTAACTAACTATGGCTACACCTTC.